This T cell receptor (beta chain) originates from a study of blood T cell repertoires in COVID-19. The overall study: From the United States, Italy and Spain came samples of acute and convalescent COVID-19. PBMCs, B-cell-depleted T cells, or T cells provided the cDNA or gDNA that made up the material.

The authors' processing: Using reference gene primer amplification, nucleated cell counts were estimated. Assay: immunoSEQ multiplex PCR; the TCRdb copy retains only in-frame clones and omits some. V, J and clone size are those of that table, while D and trimming were read from the DNA. The sample has about 180,000 clones, approximately 90% seen once. J lost 1 base, V lost 5 bases, and 6 bases had no gene match. The CDR3 contains 15 residues. Per germline, CDR1 KGHDR and CDR2 SFDVKD. The sample was peripheral blood. The sequence was collected from a woman aged 25 to 39 with active or convalescent COVID-19. This chain uses TRBV24-1 with TRBJ2-5; the match to TRBD2 covers 7 bases. In nucleotides, the CDR3 is TGTGCCACCAGTGTGGGTAGCGGGTTCCAAGAGACCCAGTACTTC. Protein sequence: CATSVGSGFQETQYF.